This T cell receptor (beta chain) was found in a study of cytomegalovirus exposure and HLA in healthy donors. Study-wide points: Among TCR beta chains, those listed as cytomegalovirus-associated numbered approximately 150. Earlier findings revealed that most TCR beta V segments proved productive either about 90% or about 30% of the time.

PCR primers comprised 60 Vbeta and 13 Jbeta primers. Here immunoSEQ multiplex PCR was the method, and the copy in TCRdb shows in-frame clones only, minus some. The data show approximately 130,000 clones, more than 80% seen once. Worth noting for this clone: The antigen is not known.

With V trimmed by 2 bases and J by 6 bases, 3 bases remained unmatched. The CDR3 is 15 residues long. The germline gives CDR1 SGHNT, CDR2 YYREEE (reference sequence). This receptor was obtained from a woman aged 25 to 39 in good health and CMV-seropositive. The sample was PBMCs. The rearrangement uses TRBV5-4 and TRBJ2-1; TRBD2 matches at 12 bases. This CDR3 reads CASSFSTSGGNEQFF. The CDR3 DNA sequence: TGTGCCAGCAGCTTCTCGACTAGCGGGGGCAATGAGCAGTTCTTC.